These T cell receptor beta chains were read from a single sample in a study of blood T cell repertoires in COVID-19. Profiled with immunoSEQ multiplex PCR; TCRdb holds only in-frame clones, not every one. Of roughly 250,000 clones listed, roughly three quarters are singletons. Input material: peripheral blood. Every receptor here comes from a middle-aged woman with active or convalescent COVID-19. CDR3s include the opening cysteine and the closing phenylalanine or tryptophan. D genes are given only for firm matches. For some rows the clone size is stated as once, few or many, or as a class when expanded; others skip it.

j_call clone_size v_call d_call cdr3_nt cdr3_aa
TRBJ1-1 . TRBV20-1 TRBD1 TGCAGTGCTAGTCAGGGGGCGCCGGGCGCTGAAGCTTTCTTT CSASQGAPGAEAFF
TRBJ2-3 few TRBV2 . TGTGCCAGCAGACTATTGGACAATACGCAGTATTTT CASRLLDNTQYF
TRBJ2-7 . TRBV19 . TGTGCCAGTAGTAAAAATCGAATCTCAGGGTCAACATCCTACGAGCAGTACTTC CASSKNRISGSTSYEQYF
TRBJ1-1 . TRBV6-6 . TGTGCCAGCAGTTACGCGTTGGTCAACACTGAAGCTTTCTTT CASSYALVNTEAFF
TRBJ1-2 few TRBV7-3 . TGTGCCAGCAGCTTAAGGGCGGGGTTGGAAGCTAACTATGGCTACACCTTC CASSLRAGLEANYGYTF
TRBJ2-1 . TRBV24-1 TRBD1 TGTGCCACCAGTGATTCGATGGGACAGGGAAGTTTAAATGAGCAGTTCTTC CATSDSMGQGSLNEQFF
TRBJ2-7 once TRBV7-9 TRBD1 TGTGCCAGCAGCTTGTCCGGGACAGGGAACCACGAGCAGTACTTC CASSLSGTGNHEQYF
TRBJ2-7 . TRBV25-1 TRBD1 TGTGCCAGCAGTGAATCGGCGGACAGGGGCCACGAGCAGTACTTC CASSESADRGHEQYF
TRBJ1-2 once TRBV30 . TGTGCCTGGAGTGCGGACAGAACTAACTATGGCTACACCTTC CAWSADRTNYGYTF
TRBJ1-2 once TRBV28 TRBD1 TGTGCCAGTACGGACAGGTCTTACTACACCTTC CASTDRSYYTF
TRBJ1-2 . TRBV30 TRBD1 TGTGCCTGGGTACAGGGGGCGGAAGATGGCTACACCTTC CAWVQGAEDGYTF
TRBJ1-1 . TRBV15 TRBD1 TGTGCCACCAGCAGAGGGACAGGGGATTTCACTGAAGCTTTCTTT CATSRGTGDFTEAFF
TRBJ1-1 few TRBV12-3/TRBV12-4 . TGTGCCAGCAGTCGCGGGGGGGAAGCTTTCTTT CASSRGGEAFF
TRBJ1-6 . TRBV5-1 . TGCGCCAGCAGCTTTAGGCAGGGAGGTTCACCCCTCCACTTT CASSFRQGGSPLHF
TRBJ2-7 once TRBV6-2/TRBV6-3 . TGTGCCAGCAGTTACTCGACTGGGACTCCAACCTACGAGCAGTACTTC CASSYSTGTPTYEQYF
TRBJ1-1 . TRBV2 . TGTGCCAGCAGTGAAGAAAGGGTCAGGGTCCAACGAGCTTTCTTT CASSEERVRVQRAFF
TRBJ2-3 . TRBV5-1 TRBD2 TGCGCCAGCAGTTCCGGGACTAGGGCAGATACGCAGTATTTT CASSSGTRADTQYF
TRBJ1-2 once TRBV2 TRBD1 TGTGCCAGCAGCGAACAGGGGTACTATGGCTACACCTTC CASSEQGYYGYTF
TRBJ2-1 once TRBV28 . TGTGCCAGCAGTTCCCAGGGGCTCCAACTAGAGGAGCAGTTCTTC CASSSQGLQLEEQFF
TRBJ2-1 . TRBV7-2 . TGTGCCAGCAGCTTAGACGGGGGGCGCCCACACAATGAGCAGTTCTTC CASSLDGGRPHNEQFF
TRBJ2-3 many TRBV5-4 TRBD2 TGTGCCAGCAGCCAAGGACCTAGCGGGGGCACAGATACGCAGTATTTT CASSQGPSGGTDTQYF
TRBJ1-2 . TRBV14 TRBD1 TGTGCCAGCAGCCCACAGGGGCAGGGTGGCTACACCTTC CASSPQGQGGYTF
TRBJ2-2 few TRBV4-1 TRBD2 TGCGCCAGCAGCCAAGAGAGCGGGGTAGGCGGGGAGCTGTTTTTT CASSQESGVGGELFF
TRBJ1-5 few TRBV7-9 . TGTGCCAGCAGCCTCGACTCCAATCAGCCCCAGCATTTT CASSLDSNQPQHF
TRBJ2-1 . TRBV5-1 . TGCGCCAGCAGCTTGGTTCGCGGTGAGCAGTTCTTC CASSLVRGEQFF
TRBJ1-4 . TRBV29-1 . TGCAGCGTTGAAAGCCCCCGTGCAACTAATGAAAAACTGTTTTTT CSVESPRATNEKLFF
TRBJ2-7 . TRBV4-1 . TGCGCCAGCAGCCAAACGGCGGGGGCCACCTACGAGCAGTACTTC CASSQTAGATYEQYF
TRBJ1-6 . TRBV7-6 . TGTGCCAGCAGCTTAAGAACAGACCGTCCACCCCTCCACTTT CASSLRTDRPPLHF
TRBJ1-3 . TRBV28 . TGTGCCAGCAGTCCGACAGATCCTGGAAACACCATATATTTT CASSPTDPGNTIYF
TRBJ1-5 few TRBV5-6 TRBD1 TGTGCCAGCAGTGCCGGGACAGGGGGCCCGTATAGCAATCAGCCCCAGCATTTT CASSAGTGGPYSNQPQHF
TRBJ2-7 once TRBV14 . TGTGCCAGCAGCCAACGGCTGGGGAGGAACGAGCAGTACTTC CASSQRLGRNEQYF
TRBJ1-5 . TRBV4-2 TRBD1 TGTGCCAGCAGCAAAGACAGGGTTGGGCAGCCCCAGCATTTT CASSKDRVGQPQHF
TRBJ1-1 . TRBV7-3 . TGTGCCAGCAGCTTATCCGGGATCACTGAAGCTTTCTTT CASSLSGITEAFF
TRBJ1-4 . TRBV4-1 . TGCGCCAGCAGCCAGGGGGGGGAACTGTTTTTT CASSQGGELFF
TRBJ1-2 once TRBV14 . TGTGCCAGCAGCCAGAACAGGATAAGCAACTATGGCTACACCTTC CASSQNRISNYGYTF
TRBJ1-4 . TRBV7-2 TRBD1 TGTGCCAGCAGCTTAGTTAGGGGGCAGGGGACTAATGAAAAACTGTTTTTT CASSLVRGQGTNEKLFF
TRBJ1-1 . TRBV7-2 . TGTGCCAGCAGCTTACTTATTCAGGGCGCTGAAGCTTTCTTT CASSLLIQGAEAFF
TRBJ1-2 . TRBV2 . TGTGCCAGCAGTGAAAAACAGGTCGGGGGCTACACCTTC CASSEKQVGGYTF
TRBJ1-1 . TRBV7-2 . TGTGCCAGCAGCTTAGCGGCCTGGAACACTGAAGCTTTCTTT CASSLAAWNTEAFF
TRBJ1-5 . TRBV5-6 TRBD1 TGTGCCAGCAGCTTGAGCGGGACAGGGGATCAGCCCCAGCATTTT CASSLSGTGDQPQHF
TRBJ2-3 . TRBV2 TRBD2 TGTGCCAGCAGCTGGACTAGCGGGGGTAGCACAGATACGCAGTATTTT CASSWTSGGSTDTQYF
TRBJ2-5 few TRBV6-1 TRBD1 TGTGCCAGCAGTGATGGGGACAGGTCCGAGACCCAGTACTTC CASSDGDRSETQYF
TRBJ2-2 . TRBV7-9 TRBD1 TGTGCCAGCAGCCCCGGGACAGGGTCGAACACCGGGGAGCTGTTTTTT CASSPGTGSNTGELFF
TRBJ1-2 . TRBV28 . TGTGCCAGCAGTTTATTGCAGGGTACTAACTATGGCTACACCTTC CASSLLQGTNYGYTF
TRBJ2-1 . TRBV5-1 . TGCGCCAGCAGCTTGGATCACGGGGAGCTTTGGCAGTTCTTC CASSLDHGELWQFF
TRBJ1-4 . TRBV6-6 . TGTGCCAGCAGTCGGACAGTGGAGGAAAAACTGTTTTTT CASSRTVEEKLFF
TRBJ1-1 . TRBV5-1 TRBD1 TGCGCCAGCAGCTATAACCGGGACAGGGGTTTAACTGAAGCTTTCTTT CASSYNRDRGLTEAFF
TRBJ2-2 few TRBV28 . TGTGCCAGCAGGAAACAGGTGCCCGGGGAGCTGTTTTTT CASRKQVPGELFF
TRBJ2-7 . TRBV11-2 TRBD1 TGTGCCAGCAGCCGTGTCGGGACAGAGTACGAGCAGTACTTC CASSRVGTEYEQYF
TRBJ2-7 . TRBV7-9 . TGTGCCAGCACCGCTAACTACGAGCAGTACTTC CASTANYEQYF
TRBJ2-3 . TRBV28 TRBD2 TGTGCCAGCAGTTTCTCGGGACTAGTAAGAGATACGCAGTATTTT CASSFSGLVRDTQYF
TRBJ1-6 . TRBV28 . TGTGCCAGCAGTTCGGGCTCCTATAATTCACCCCTCCACTTT CASSSGSYNSPLHF
TRBJ1-6 . TRBV27 . TGTGCCAGCAGTGTGCAGGGGCGGAGTGGTTCACCCCTCCACTTT CASSVQGRSGSPLHF
TRBJ2-1 . TRBV28 . TGTGCCAGCAGTTTGGCCTCAGGGCAGTTCTTC CASSLASGQFF
TRBJ1-1 . TRBV5-5 . TGTGCCAGCAGCGCCGGCTCTGGACAGCCGAACACTGAAGCTTTCTTT CASSAGSGQPNTEAFF